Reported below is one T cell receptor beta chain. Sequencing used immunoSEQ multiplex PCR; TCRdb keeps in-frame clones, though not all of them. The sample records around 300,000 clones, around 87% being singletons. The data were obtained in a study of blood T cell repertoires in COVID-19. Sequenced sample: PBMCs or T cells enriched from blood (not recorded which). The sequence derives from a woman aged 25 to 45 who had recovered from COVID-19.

The CDR3 loop is CASRPTLSGNTIYF. The DNA for the CDR3 is TGTGCCAGCAGGCCCACCCTATCTGGAAACACCATATATTTT. The V gene is TRBV6-5, the J gene TRBJ1-3; D is undetermined. The CDR3 runs 14 residues. V was shortened by 6 bases and J by 1 base, with 10 bases between the two germline ends. The germline V gene has CDR1 MNHEY and CDR2 SVGAGI.